The text below deals with one T cell receptor beta chain. This specimen comes from a study of blood T cell repertoires in COVID-19. The overall study: The study drew acute and convalescent COVID-19 samples from the United States, Italy and Spain.

Self-reported history from a screening survey and questionnaire set each donor's cohort. Germline V gives CDR1 MGHRA, CDR2 YSYEKL. V dropped 0 bases and J dropped 15 bases, with 16 bases sitting between them. This CDR3 spans 13 amino acids. Profiling relied on immunoSEQ multiplex PCR, and the TCRdb table lists in-frame clones only, not all of them. The sample has approximately 220,000 clones; around 84% are singletons. The V and J genes are TRBV4-1 and TRBJ2-3, with D tentatively TRBD2 (5 bases). The clonotype was recovered from a man in his forties who had recovered from COVID-19. Sequencing used PBMCs or T cells enriched from blood (not recorded which). The CDR3 reads CASSQDPRSDYYF. The CDR3 bases are TGCGCCAGCAGCCAAGATCCGCGGTCTGACTACTATTTT.